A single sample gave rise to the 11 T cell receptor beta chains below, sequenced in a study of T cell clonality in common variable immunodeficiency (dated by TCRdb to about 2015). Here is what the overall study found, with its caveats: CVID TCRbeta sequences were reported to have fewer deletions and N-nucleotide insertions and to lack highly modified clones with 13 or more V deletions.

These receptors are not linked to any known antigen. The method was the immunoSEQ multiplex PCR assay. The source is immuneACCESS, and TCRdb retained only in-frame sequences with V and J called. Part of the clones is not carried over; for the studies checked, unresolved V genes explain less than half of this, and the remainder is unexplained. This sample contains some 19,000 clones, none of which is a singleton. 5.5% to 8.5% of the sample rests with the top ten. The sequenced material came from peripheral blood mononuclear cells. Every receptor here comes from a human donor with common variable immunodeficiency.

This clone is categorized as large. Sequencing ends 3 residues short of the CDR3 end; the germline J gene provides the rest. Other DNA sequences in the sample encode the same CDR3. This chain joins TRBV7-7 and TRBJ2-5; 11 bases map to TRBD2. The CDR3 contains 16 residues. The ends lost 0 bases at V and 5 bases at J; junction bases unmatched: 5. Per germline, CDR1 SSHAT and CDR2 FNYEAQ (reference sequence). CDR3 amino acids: CASSLAQTSGKETQYF. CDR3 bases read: TGTGCCAGCAGCTTAGCCCAGACTAGCGGGAAGGAGACC.

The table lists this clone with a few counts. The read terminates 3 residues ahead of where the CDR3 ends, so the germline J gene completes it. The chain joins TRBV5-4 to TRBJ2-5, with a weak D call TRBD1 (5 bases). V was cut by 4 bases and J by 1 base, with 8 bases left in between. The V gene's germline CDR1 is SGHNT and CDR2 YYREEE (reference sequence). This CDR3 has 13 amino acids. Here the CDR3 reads CASSLQVQETQYF. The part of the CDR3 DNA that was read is TGTGCCAGCAGCCTACAGGTCCAAGAGACC.

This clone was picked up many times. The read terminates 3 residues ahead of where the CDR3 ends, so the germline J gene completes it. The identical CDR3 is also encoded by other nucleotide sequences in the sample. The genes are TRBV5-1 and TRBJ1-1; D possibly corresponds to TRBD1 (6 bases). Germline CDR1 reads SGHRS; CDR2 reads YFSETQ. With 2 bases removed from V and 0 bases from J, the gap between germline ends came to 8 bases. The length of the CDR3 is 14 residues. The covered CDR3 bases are TGCGCCAGCAGCTTAACAGGGTTGAACACTGAA. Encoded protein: CASSLTGLNTE. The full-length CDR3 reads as CASSLTGLNTEAFF.

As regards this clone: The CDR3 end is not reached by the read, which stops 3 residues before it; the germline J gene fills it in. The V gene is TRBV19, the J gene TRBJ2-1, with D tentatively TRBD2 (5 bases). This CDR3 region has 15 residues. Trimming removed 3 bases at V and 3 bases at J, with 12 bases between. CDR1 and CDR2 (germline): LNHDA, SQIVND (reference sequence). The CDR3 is CASSIGAGGYNEQFF. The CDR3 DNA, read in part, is TGTGCCAGTAGTATTGGAGCAGGAGGCTACAATGAG.

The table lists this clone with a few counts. The chain's CDR3 is CASSYGSTGELFF. The CDR3 bases that were read are TGTGCCAGCAGCTACGGGTCCACCGGGGAG. The chain has TRBV5-6 and TRBJ2-2, with D unresolved. The read falls 3 residues short of the CDR3 end, and the missing part is taken from the germline J gene. The V end lost 3 bases, the J end lost 4 bases, and 7 bases lay between the germline ends. The CDR3 loop spans 13 amino acids. Germline CDR1 reads SGHDT; CDR2 reads YYEEEE.

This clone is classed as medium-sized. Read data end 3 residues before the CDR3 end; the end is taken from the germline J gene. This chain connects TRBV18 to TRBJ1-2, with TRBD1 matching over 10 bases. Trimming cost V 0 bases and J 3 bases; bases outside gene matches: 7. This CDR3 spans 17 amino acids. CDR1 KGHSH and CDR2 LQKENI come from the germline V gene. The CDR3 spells CASSPPGDRGSYYGYTF. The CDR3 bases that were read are TGTGCCAGCTCACCACCGGGGGACAGGGGCTCCTACTATGGC.

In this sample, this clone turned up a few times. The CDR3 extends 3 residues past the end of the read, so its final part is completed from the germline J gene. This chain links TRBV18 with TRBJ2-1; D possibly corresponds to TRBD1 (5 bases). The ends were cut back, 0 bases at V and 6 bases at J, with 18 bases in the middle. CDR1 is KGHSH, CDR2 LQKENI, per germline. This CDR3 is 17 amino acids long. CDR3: CASSPPNKQGDGNEQFF. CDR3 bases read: TGTGCCAGCTCACCACCGAACAAGCAGGGTGATGGCAATGAG.

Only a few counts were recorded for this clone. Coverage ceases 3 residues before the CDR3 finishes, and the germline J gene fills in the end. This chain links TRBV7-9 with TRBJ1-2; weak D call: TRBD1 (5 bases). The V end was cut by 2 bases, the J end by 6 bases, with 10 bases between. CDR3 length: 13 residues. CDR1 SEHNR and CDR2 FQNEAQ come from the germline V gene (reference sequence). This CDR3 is CASSLLQGDGYTF. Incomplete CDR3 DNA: TGTGCCAGCAGCTTACTGCAGGGCGATGGC.

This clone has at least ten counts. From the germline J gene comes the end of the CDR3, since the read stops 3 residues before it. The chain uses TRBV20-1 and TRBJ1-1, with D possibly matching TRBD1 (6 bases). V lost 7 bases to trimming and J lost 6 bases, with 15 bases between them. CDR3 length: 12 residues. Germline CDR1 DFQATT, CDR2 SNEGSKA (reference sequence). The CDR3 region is CSGRQGWAEAFF. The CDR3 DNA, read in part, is TGCAGTGGAAGGCAGGGGTGGGCTGAA.

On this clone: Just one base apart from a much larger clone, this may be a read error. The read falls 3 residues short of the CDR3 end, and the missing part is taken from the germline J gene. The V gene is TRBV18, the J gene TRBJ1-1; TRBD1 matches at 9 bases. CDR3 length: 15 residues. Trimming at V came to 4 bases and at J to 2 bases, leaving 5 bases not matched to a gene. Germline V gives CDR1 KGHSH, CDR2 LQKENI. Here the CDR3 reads CASSQGTGPNTEAFF. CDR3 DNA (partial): TGTGCCAGCTCACAAGGGACAGGGCCTAACACTGAA.

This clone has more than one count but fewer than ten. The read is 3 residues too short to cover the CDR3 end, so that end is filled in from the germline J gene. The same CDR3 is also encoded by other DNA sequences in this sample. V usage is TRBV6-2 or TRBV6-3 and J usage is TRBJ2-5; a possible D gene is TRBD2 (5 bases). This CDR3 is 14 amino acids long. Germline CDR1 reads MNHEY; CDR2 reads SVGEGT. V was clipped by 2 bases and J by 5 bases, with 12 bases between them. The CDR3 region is CASSYLTGGETQYF. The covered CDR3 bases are TGTGCCAGCAGTTACCTGACTGGCGGGGAGACC.